This TCR beta chain stems from a study of blood T cell repertoires in COVID-19. Residents of 20 to 25 US areas, aged roughly 18 to 90 years, made up the participants. Cohort allocation depended upon clinical history that participants reported. Within 2 weeks before study entry, exposed participants met a COVID-19 case. Profiled with immunoSEQ multiplex PCR; TCRdb holds only in-frame clones, not every one. The sample includes 50,000 to 70,000 clones, roughly 70% seen only once; the top ten take approximately 51%. Per germline, CDR1 SNHLY and CDR2 FYNNEI. V lost 4 bases and J lost 4; bases outside the gene matches: 5. This CDR3 region has 14 residues.

The sample consisted of PBMCs or T cells enriched from blood (not recorded which). The receptor was derived from a woman aged 60-70 years who had been exposed to COVID-19. J is TRBJ1-2 and V is TRBV2; 8 bases fit TRBD1. Written as DNA, the CDR3 is TGTGCCAGCAGTGTCGGGCAGGGGGCCTATGGCTACACCTTC. Protein sequence: CASSVGQGAYGYTF.